These 23 T cell receptor beta chains were sequenced from one sample in a study of cytomegalovirus exposure and HLA in healthy donors. In the PCR, 60 Vbeta and 13 Jbeta primers were used. Repertoires were generated with immunoSEQ multiplex PCR, while TCRdb's copy carries only in-frame clones and drops some. Of roughly 67,000 clones listed, 78% are singletons. The specimen was PBMCs. Source of these receptors: a man aged 35 to 55 in good health and CMV-seronegative.

This clone showed up just once. The chain joins TRBV5-1 to TRBJ2-3, with 9 nucleotides matching TRBD2. The length of the CDR3 is 14 residues. V was pared by 0 bases and J by 4 bases, with 0 bases of the junction left unmatched. Germline V gives CDR1 SGHRS, CDR2 YFSETQ. CDR3 coding DNA: TGCGCCAGCAGCTTGGTAGCGGGAGCAGATACGCAGTATTTT. Amino acids: CASSLVAGADTQYF. Looking up the rest from reference TRBV5-1 and TRBJ2-3 gives the full variable domain: KAGVTQTPRYLIKTRGQQVTLSCSPISGHRSVSWYQQTPGQGLQFLFEYFSETQRNKGNFPGRFSGRQFSNSRSEMNVSTLELGDSALYLCASSLVAGADTQYFGPGTRLTVL.

The gene calls are TRBV19 and TRBJ2-3; the match to TRBD1 covers 9 bases. In germline, CDR1 is LNHDA, CDR2 SQIVND (reference sequence). The CDR3 has 15 residues. V shed 6 bases and J 4 bases; nucleotides not matched to a gene: 8. CDR3 sequence reads: CASRIQGAFADTQYF. For the CDR3, the DNA is TGTGCCAGTAGGATACAGGGGGCCTTCGCAGATACGCAGTATTTT.

Turning to this clone: The junction does not match germline at one end; this may be a read error. V is TRBV7-9 and J is TRBJ2-1; 13 positions agree with TRBD2. The CDR3 spans 17 residues. CDR1 SEHNR and CDR2 FQNEAQ come from the germline V gene (reference sequence). The CDR3 nucleotides are TGTTCCAGCAGCTCAGCCTGGACTAGCGGGGGAGGGAATGAGCAGTTCTTC. It is translated as CSSSSAWTSGGGNEQFF. The full variable domain, rest sourced from reference TRBV7-9 and TRBJ2-1, is DTGVSQNPRHKITKRGQNVTFRCDPISEHNRLYWYRQTLGQGPEFLTYFQNEAQLEKSRLLSDRFSAERPKGSFSTLEIQRTEQGDSAMYLCSSSSAWTSGGGNEQFFGPGTRLTVL.

The chain joins TRBV9 to TRBJ2-3, with 8 nucleotides matching TRBD1. The J segment lost 2 bases and the V segment lost 3 bases, leaving 8 bases of the junction unmatched. From germline, CDR1 is SGDLS and CDR2 YYNGEE. The CDR3 has 16 amino acids. In nucleotides, the CDR3 is TGTGCCAGCAGCGCCGCCGGGACAGGTTTCACAGATACGCAGTATTTT. It specifies CASSAAGTGFTDTQYF.

The chain uses TRBV7-9 and TRBJ2-7, with 8 bases that match TRBD1. CDR3 size: 15 residues. CDR1 and CDR2 from the germline V gene are SEHNR and FQNEAQ (reference sequence). J lost 2 bases, V lost 5 bases, and 8 bases had no gene match. CDR3 sequence reads: CASSPLGQGAYEQYF. The CDR3, as DNA: TGTGCCAGCAGCCCTCTAGGACAGGGAGCCTACGAGCAGTACTTC. Full variable domain (remainder filled in from reference TRBV7-9 and TRBJ2-7): DTGVSQNPRHKITKRGQNVTFRCDPISEHNRLYWYRQTLGQGPEFLTYFQNEAQLEKSRLLSDRFSAERPKGSFSTLEIQRTEQGDSAMYLCASSPLGQGAYEQYFGPGTRLTVT.

The chain links TRBV5-4 to TRBJ2-7, with 10 bases fitting TRBD2. With 4 bases clipped from V and 3 bases from J, the junction kept 4 bases outside the gene matches. Germline CDR1 and CDR2: SGHNT and YYREEE (reference sequence). The CDR3 extends over 14 amino acids. The CDR3 nucleotides are TGTGCCAGCAGCCCCCGGACTAGCGGCTACGAGCAGTACTTC. This encodes CASSPRTSGYEQYF.

The rearrangement uses TRBV19 and TRBJ1-5; 8 bases are a match to TRBD1. The junction had 2 bases not matched to a gene; V was cut back by 4 bases and J by 9 bases. The CDR3 has 12 amino acids. Germline V CDR1 and CDR2: LNHDA, SQIVND (reference sequence). The CDR3 DNA is TGTGCCAGTAGTACCGGACAGGGGCCCCAGCATTTT. It specifies CASSTGQGPQHF.

This rearrangement joins TRBV10-1 to TRBJ2-7; D is possibly TRBD1 (6 bases). Trimming took 5 bases from V and 3 from J, leaving 14 bases between them. This CDR3 region has 14 residues. The germline CDR1 and CDR2 sequences are WNHNN and SYGVQD (reference sequence). CDR3 in amino acids: CASSLDSSRYEQYF. As DNA, the CDR3 is TGCGCCAGCAGTTTGGACAGTTCGCGCTACGAGCAGTACTTC.

The chain links TRBV2 to TRBJ1-2; a weak D match, TRBD1 (6 bases). The CDR3 sequence is 19 residues long. Germline V lookup: CDR1 SNHLY, CDR2 FYNNEI. Trimming cost V 0 bases and J 2 bases, with 22 bases left between them. In nucleotides, the CDR3 is TGTGCCAGCAGTGAAGCCCTACTTTGGGGGGGCGGAATCAACTATGGCTACACCTTC. Protein sequence: CASSEALLWGGGINYGYTF.

The J gene is TRBJ1-1, the V gene TRBV27; TRBD1 is a possible D gene (5 bases). This CDR3 region has 14 residues. Germline V gene lookup returns CDR1 MNHEY and CDR2 SMNVEV (reference sequence). The germline V and J ends were trimmed by 8 bases and 4 bases, with 17 bases remaining between them. As DNA, the CDR3 is TGTGCCAGCTCCCTCCACGCTACAGGCACTGAAGCTTTCTTT. Translation: CASSLHATGTEAFF.

The chain joins TRBV5-4 to TRBJ2-4, with TRBD1 identical over 7 bases. J lost 2 bases, V lost 0 bases, and 2 bases had no gene match. CDR1 and CDR2 from the germline V gene are SGHNT and YYREEE (reference sequence). This CDR3 contains 15 residues. CDR3 residues: CASSLGQGTKNIQYF. The DNA for the CDR3 is TGTGCCAGCAGCTTGGGACAGGGCACCAAAAACATTCAGTACTTC.

The CDR3 region is CASSIRLAGSTDTQYF. The CDR3 bases are TGTGCCAGTAGTATCCGACTAGCGGGGAGCACAGATACGCAGTATTTT. The gene calls are TRBV19 and TRBJ2-3, with 11 bases lining up with TRBD2. Per germline, CDR1 LNHDA and CDR2 SQIVND (reference sequence). The CDR3 length is 16 residues. Trimming at V came to 3 bases and at J to 0 bases, leaving 2 bases not matched to a gene.

The V gene is TRBV14, the J gene TRBJ2-3; TRBD1 might be the D (6 bases). The CDR3 is 13 residues long. Germline V gene data show CDR1 as SGHDN and CDR2 as FVKESK. The ends were cut back, 5 bases at V and 5 bases at J, with 11 bases in the middle. The CDR3 DNA reads as TGTGCCAGCAGCAGGACAGTCGGAGATACGCAGTATTTT. It codes for CASSRTVGDTQYF.

In this sample, this clone turned up once. J is TRBJ2-3 and V is TRBV28, with a possible D match to TRBD2 (5 bases). Germline assignment: CDR1 MDHEN and CDR2 SYDVKM. This CDR3 is 15 amino acids long. V lost 5 bases, J lost 7 bases, and 19 bases lay in between. For the CDR3, the DNA is TGTGCCAGCAGTGACCCAACTAGTTCTCGCAATACGCAGTATTTT. Protein product: CASSDPTSSRNTQYF. Complete variable domain (other parts from reference TRBV28 and TRBJ2-3): DVKVTQSSRYLVKRTGEKVFLECVQDMDHENMFWYRQDPGLGLRLIYFSYDVKMKEKGDIPEGYSVSREKKERFSLILESASTNQTSMYLCASSDPTSSRNTQYFGPGTRLTVL.

The chain combines TRBV9 with TRBJ2-1; maybe TRBD2 (6 bases). CDR1 and CDR2 from the germline V gene are SGDLS and YYNGEE. Trimming took off 7 bases at V and 4 bases at J, with 9 bases between the two ends. This CDR3 spans 12 amino acids. CDR3 residues: CASAGYYNEQFF. For the CDR3, the DNA is TGTGCCAGCGCGGGGTATTACAATGAGCAGTTCTTC.

V is TRBV4-1 and J is TRBJ2-2; 14 nucleotides align to TRBD2. Trimming at V came to 3 bases and at J to 2 bases, leaving 5 bases not matched to a gene. The length of the CDR3 is 18 residues. Germline V gives CDR1 MGHRA, CDR2 YSYEKL. The CDR3 DNA reads as TGCGCCAGCAGCCACCCGACTAGCGGGAGGGGAAACACCGGGGAGCTGTTTTTT. It translates to CASSHPTSGRGNTGELFF.

This rearrangement joins TRBV2 to TRBJ2-5, with 7 bases that match TRBD1. V shed 0 bases and J 4 bases; nucleotides not matched to a gene: 8. The CDR3 is made up of 16 amino acids. Germline V gives CDR1 SNHLY, CDR2 FYNNEI. The CDR3 DNA reads as TGTGCCAGCAGTGAAGCGCTTACAGGGGACGCAGAGACCCAGTACTTC. Translation gives CASSEALTGDAETQYF.

The chain recombines TRBV19 with TRBJ2-7; D is perhaps TRBD1 (6 bases). V was clipped by 4 bases and J by 2 bases, with 6 bases between them. Per germline, CDR1 LNHDA and CDR2 SQIVND (reference sequence). The CDR3 contains 12 residues. This chain's CDR3 is CASSRDTYEQYF. Written as DNA, the CDR3 is TGTGCCAGTAGTAGGGACACCTACGAGCAGTACTTC.

This chain uses TRBV28 with TRBJ2-4, with TRBD2 identical over 7 bases. The germline CDR1 and CDR2 sequences are MDHEN and SYDVKM. CDR3 length equals 14 residues. With 4 bases clipped from V and 6 bases from J, the junction kept 6 bases outside the gene matches. The DNA for the CDR3 is TGTGCCAGCAGTTGGAGCGGGGTTTTAAACATTCAGTACTTC. Translation: CASSWSGVLNIQYF.

The CDR3 here is CASSPFTGSRSPLHF. The CDR3 nucleotides are TGTGCCAGCAGTCCATTCACAGGGTCGAGGTCACCCCTCCACTTT. The chain carries TRBV28 and TRBJ1-6; perhaps TRBD1 as D (6 bases). From germline, CDR1 is MDHEN and CDR2 SYDVKM. V shed 5 bases and J shed 10 bases, with 18 bases lying between them. The CDR3 runs 15 residues.

This rearrangement joins TRBV28 to TRBJ2-7; tentative D call: TRBD1 (5 bases). Trimming took off 9 bases at V and 2 bases at J, with 23 bases between the two ends. From germline, CDR1 is MDHEN and CDR2 SYDVKM. CDR3 length equals 16 residues. CDR3 region: CAREKLGRRRPYEQYF. As DNA, the CDR3 is TGTGCCAGAGAGAAATTGGGGCGGCGGCGCCCCTACGAGCAGTACTTC.

The gene calls are TRBV6-5 and TRBJ1-5; 8 bases agree with TRBD1. V was pared by 2 bases and J by 4 bases, with 4 bases of the junction left unmatched. This CDR3 has 15 amino acids. Germline assignment: CDR1 MNHEY and CDR2 SVGAGI. CDR3 sequence reads: CASSYPGQGNQPQHF. The CDR3 DNA sequence: TGTGCCAGCAGTTACCCCGGACAGGGTAATCAGCCCCAGCATTTT.

V gene TRBV6-1 combines with J gene TRBJ1-2; D is unresolved. In germline, CDR1 is MNHNS, CDR2 SASEGT. The CDR3 has 15 residues. Trimming left V 7 bases short and J 0 bases short, with 15 bases between. Here the CDR3 reads CASTPVAGSNYGYTF. CDR3 coding DNA: TGTGCCAGCACCCCAGTGGCGGGATCTAACTATGGCTACACCTTC.